This is a list of T cell receptor beta chains from one sample in a study of T-cell reconstitution after alpha-beta-depleted transplantation in children. From the PCR reads, TCRdb called clonotypes with MiXCR, one entry per CDR3 protein. Of 350,000 to 500,000 distinct CDR3 sequences listed, roughly two fifths are singletons. The source material was PBMCs, sampled before TCRalphabeta/CD19-depleted stem cell transplant. The receptors come from a girl aged 2 to 10 with aplastic anemia, due to receive a stem cell transplant. Both conserved end residues are part of each CDR3. A D gene is named only where the DNA matches it firmly. Only some rows state a clone size, as once, few, many or a class for expanded clones.

V: TRBV5-1
size: .
J: TRBJ2-4
D: .
CDR3: CASSLEDRGAKNIQYF
DNA: TGCGCCAGCAGCTTGGAGGACCGGGGGGCCAAAAACATTCAGTACTTC

V: TRBV27
size: many
J: TRBJ2-3
D: TRBD1
CDR3: CASAQGPDTQYF
DNA: TGTGCCAGCGCACAGGGGCCAGATACGCAGTATTTT

V: TRBV18
size: .
J: TRBJ1-2
D: .
CDR3: CASSPGQMNYGYTF
DNA: TGTGCCAGCTCACCCGGACAAATGAACTATGGCTACACCTTC

V: TRBV6-4
size: many
J: TRBJ2-7
D: TRBD2
CDR3: CASSDSSGRASYEQYF
DNA: TGTGCCAGCAGTGACTCTAGCGGGAGGGCCTCCTACGAGCAGTACTTC

V: TRBV20-1
size: .
J: TRBJ2-7
D: .
CDR3: CSARGVLRASSYEQYF
DNA: TGCAGTGCTAGGGGGGTCCTACGGGCAAGCTCCTACGAGCAGTACTTC

V: TRBV29-1
size: many
J: TRBJ2-4
D: .
CDR3: CSVRGLQNIQYF
DNA: TGCAGCGTTCGGGGGCTACAAAACATTCAGTACTTC

V: TRBV28
size: .
J: TRBJ1-5
D: TRBD1
CDR3: CASKSLRQGGSQPQHF
DNA: TGTGCCAGCAAGTCCCTCAGGCAGGGGGGCAGTCAGCCCCAGCATTTT

V: TRBV4-2
size: .
J: TRBJ1-2
D: .
CDR3: CASSQTMGGHYGYTF
DNA: TGTGCCAGCAGCCAAACGATGGGGGGCCACTATGGCTACACCTTC

V: TRBV6-2/TRBV6-3
size: .
J: TRBJ2-7
D: TRBD2
CDR3: CASSSLERAGGAYEQYF
DNA: TGTGCCAGCAGTTCCCTCGAGAGGGCGGGAGGAGCCTACGAGCAGTACTTC

V: TRBV20-1
size: .
J: TRBJ1-1
D: .
CDR3: CSARGVNLNTEAFF
DNA: TGCAGTGCTAGAGGCGTCAATCTGAACACTGAAGCTTTCTTT

V: TRBV20-1
size: .
J: TRBJ2-7
D: TRBD2
CDR3: CSALPGLAGAGYEQYF
DNA: TGCAGTGCCCTCCCTGGTCTAGCGGGGGCCGGCTACGAGCAGTACTTC

V: TRBV20-1
size: .
J: TRBJ2-1
D: TRBD2
CDR3: CSARETGTSGRRPYNEQFF
DNA: TGCAGTGCTAGAGAGACCGGGACTAGCGGGAGGCGCCCCTACAATGAGCAGTTCTTC

V: TRBV27
size: many
J: TRBJ2-1
D: TRBD2
CDR3: CASTGRGSYNEQFF
DNA: TGTGCCAGCACCGGGAGGGGTTCCTACAATGAGCAGTTCTTC

V: TRBV7-9
size: many
J: TRBJ2-2
D: .
CDR3: CASSLGSGPNTGELFF
DNA: TGTGCCAGCAGCTTAGGGTCAGGGCCGAACACCGGGGAGCTGTTTTTT

V: TRBV12-3/TRBV12-4
size: many
J: TRBJ2-1
D: TRBD2
CDR3: CASSLLAGINEQFF
DNA: TGTGCCAGCAGTTTACTAGCGGGTATCAATGAGCAGTTCTTC

V: TRBV5-1
size: .
J: TRBJ2-5
D: .
CDR3: CASSLAVSVEGQETQYF
DNA: TGCGCCAGCAGCTTGGCCGTTAGCGTGGAGGGCCAAGAGACCCAGTACTTC

V: TRBV16
size: few
J: TRBJ2-1
D: TRBD2
CDR3: CASSPKGLAGGNEQFF
DNA: TGTGCCAGCAGTCCTAAGGGACTAGCGGGAGGGAATGAGCAGTTCTTC